The following is a T cell receptor (beta chain) sequence with its context. Sorting was used to obtain naive CD8 T cells (CD8+CD4-CCR7+CD45RA+). This sample was taken from a study of molecular identifiers for immune sequencing clone quantification. The CDR3 has 15 residues. The germline V and J ends were trimmed by 3 bases and 4 bases, with 14 bases remaining between them. CDR1 LNHDA and CDR2 SQIVND come from the germline V gene (reference sequence). The use of previously described methods and listed TCR primers produced the bulk TCR libraries. Using its own MiXCR run on the PCR reads, TCRdb lists one record per CDR3 protein. In the table there are over 600,000 distinct CDR3 sequences, 15% to 20% of which are singletons.

Input material: naive CD8+ T cells from blood, with Jurkat cell RNA spiked in. Subset denoted: FACS-sorted CD8+CD4-CCR7+CD45RA+ naive T cells. This TCR derives from a human donor in good health. Some libraries in this study had Jurkat cell RNA spiked in. This chain uses TRBV19 with TRBJ2-3, with D possibly being TRBD1 (8 bases). The CDR3 nucleotides read TGTGCCAGTAGTATGCACAGGGGGAGGGCAGATACGCAGTATTTT. It is translated as CASSMHRGRADTQYF.